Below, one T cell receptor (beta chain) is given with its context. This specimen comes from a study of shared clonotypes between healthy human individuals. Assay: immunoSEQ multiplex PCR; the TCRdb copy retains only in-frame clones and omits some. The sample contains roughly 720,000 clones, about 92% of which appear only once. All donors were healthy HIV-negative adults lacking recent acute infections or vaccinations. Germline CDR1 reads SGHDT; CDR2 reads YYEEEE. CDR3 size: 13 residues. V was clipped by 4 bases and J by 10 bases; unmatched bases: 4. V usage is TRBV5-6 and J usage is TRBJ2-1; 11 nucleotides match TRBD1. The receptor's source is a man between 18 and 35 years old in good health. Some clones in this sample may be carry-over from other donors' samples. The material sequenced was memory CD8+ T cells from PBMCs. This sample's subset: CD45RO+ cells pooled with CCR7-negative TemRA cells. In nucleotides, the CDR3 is TGTGCCAGCAGCCGGGGGACAGGGGGAGAGCAGTTCTTC. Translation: CASSRGTGGEQFF.